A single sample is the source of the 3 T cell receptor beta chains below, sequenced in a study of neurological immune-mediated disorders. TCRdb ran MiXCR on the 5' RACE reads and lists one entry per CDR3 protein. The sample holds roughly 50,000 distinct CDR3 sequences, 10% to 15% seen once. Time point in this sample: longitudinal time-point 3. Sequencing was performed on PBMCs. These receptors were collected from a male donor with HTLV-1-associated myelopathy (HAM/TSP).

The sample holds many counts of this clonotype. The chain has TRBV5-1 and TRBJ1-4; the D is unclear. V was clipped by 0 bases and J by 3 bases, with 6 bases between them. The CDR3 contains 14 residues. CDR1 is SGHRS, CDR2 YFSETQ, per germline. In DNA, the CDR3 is TGCGCCAGCAGCTTGGGGAGTTCTAATGAAAAACTGTTTTTT. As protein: CASSLGSSNEKLFF.

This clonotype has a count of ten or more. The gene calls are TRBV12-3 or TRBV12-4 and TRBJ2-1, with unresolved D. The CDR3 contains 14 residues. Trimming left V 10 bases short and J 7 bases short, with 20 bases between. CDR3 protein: CATHRWPPVNEQFF. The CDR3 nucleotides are TGTGCCACTCACCGGTGGCCACCGGTGAATGAGCAGTTCTTC.

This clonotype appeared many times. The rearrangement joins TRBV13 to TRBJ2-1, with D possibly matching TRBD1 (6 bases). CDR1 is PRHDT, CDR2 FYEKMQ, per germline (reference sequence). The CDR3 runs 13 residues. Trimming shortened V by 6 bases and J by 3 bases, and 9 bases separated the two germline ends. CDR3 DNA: TGTGCCAGCAGGGGGGACAACTACAATGAGCAGTTCTTC. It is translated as CASRGDNYNEQFF.